The entry below gives a single T cell receptor (beta chain) sequence along with its context. Its cognate antigen is unknown. Distinct nucleotide sequences in the sample also encode this CDR3. Here immunoSEQ multiplex PCR was the method, and the copy in TCRdb shows in-frame clones only, minus some. The sample has under 850,000 clones, 55% to 80% seen once. Germline CDR1 MNHEY, CDR2 SMNVEV (reference sequence). This CDR3 has 13 residues. V lost 3 bases, J lost 4 bases, and 7 bases lay in between. Donors had no recently reported acute infections or vaccinations and were HIV-negative. Within Nashville, Tennessee resided all donors, each a Caucasian adult. This specimen comes from a study of shared clonotypes between healthy human individuals. Study results and limitations: Researchers sampled only blood; tissue repertoires likely differ.

The chain couples TRBV27 to TRBJ1-5, with D hard to call. Sequencing input: memory CD4+ T cells sorted from blood. Subset: CD45RA-negative fraction. The source is a woman aged 25-40 years in good health. CDR3 protein: CASSLRENQPQHF. The CDR3 nucleotides are TGTGCCAGCAGTTTGCGGGAAAATCAGCCCCAGCATTTT.